The TCR beta chain described here comes from a study of neurological immune-mediated disorders. This clonotype has a count of ten or more. TCRdb analysed the 5' RACE reads with MiXCR anew, one entry per CDR3 protein. The sample shows around 55,000 distinct CDR3 sequences, 3% to 4.5% of them seen only once. Losses at the gene ends were 4 bases for V and 1 base for J; bases not matched to a gene: 6. This CDR3 spans 15 amino acids. Germline lookup yields CDR1 MGHRA and CDR2 YSYEKL. V is TRBV4-1 and J is TRBJ1-1; TRBD1 matches 7 bases. This TCR derives from a woman in her 40s with multiple sclerosis. The sample was CD4+ T cells from blood. CDR3 sequence: CASSRGEGANTEAFF. CDR3 coding DNA: TGCGCCAGCAGCCGTGGAGAGGGGGCGAACACTGAAGCTTTCTTT.